The 30 T cell receptor beta chains below all came from one sample that was sequenced in a study of molecular identifiers for immune sequencing clone quantification. One entry per CDR3 protein results from TCRdb running MiXCR on the PCR reads. The sample holds tens of thousands of distinct CDR3 sequences, around 27% seen once. Sequenced sample: naive CD8+ T cells from blood, with Jurkat cell RNA spiked in. Subset given: FACS-sorted CD8+CD4-CCR7+CD45RA+ naive T cells. Every receptor here comes from a human donor in good health. Some libraries in this study had Jurkat cell RNA spiked in.

This clonotype came up many times. CDR3 region: CASSLGPEGGVGTDTQYF. CDR3 coding DNA: TGTGCCAGCAGCTTGGGGCCGGAGGGGGGCGTCGGGACAGATACGCAGTATTTT. This chain links TRBV5-6 with TRBJ2-3, with D perhaps assigned TRBD1 or TRBD2 (6 bases each). V lost 0 bases and J lost 3, with 20 bases in between. Germline CDR1 reads SGHDT; CDR2 reads YYEEEE. The CDR3 spans 18 residues.

The CDR3 coding sequence is TGCGCCAGCAGCCAAGAAAGGTCCCCAGTTGGGGGCCAGCCCCAGCATTTT. Amino acid sequence: CASSQERSPVGGQPQHF. J is TRBJ1-5 and V is TRBV4-3; the D gene is possibly TRBD1 (6 bases). The CDR3 runs to 17 residues. Germline V lookup: CDR1 LGHNA, CDR2 YSLEER. V lost 0 bases to trimming and J lost 7 bases, with 19 bases between them.

This clonotype was seen just once. This may stem from a read error, because a much larger clone lies one nucleotide away. V and J are TRBV24-1 and TRBJ2-3; D possibly corresponds to TRBD1 (6 bases). Germline V gene lookup returns CDR1 KGHDR and CDR2 SFDVKD. V dropped 8 bases and J dropped 1 base, with 15 bases sitting between them. The length of the CDR3 is 15 residues. CDR3: CATNEPGDGTDTQYF. The CDR3 DNA follows: TGTGCCACCAATGAGCCAGGGGACGGCACAGATACGCAGTATTTT.

Remarks on this clonotype: A much larger clone lies a single base off, so this may be a read error. This chain uses TRBV6-5 with TRBJ2-7, with D possibly TRBD2 on 6 matching bases. Germline V CDR1 and CDR2: MNHEY, SVGAGI. The length of the CDR3 is 15 residues. The CDR3 spells CASSYSRGLGAERYF. The CDR3 DNA sequence: TGTGCCAGCAGTTACTCGAGGGGACTTGGGGCCGAGCGGTACTTC.

This clonotype was recorded many times. The chain links TRBV7-9 to TRBJ1-4, with no clear D. V lost 6 bases and J lost 8, with 4 bases in between. Germline V lookup: CDR1 SEHNR, CDR2 FQNEAQ (reference sequence). The CDR3 has 10 residues. The CDR3 DNA is TGTGCCAGCAGGGGGGAAAAACTGTTTTTT. It encodes CASRGEKLFF.

This clonotype has a count of ten or more. This sequence joins TRBV29-1 and TRBJ2-2; perhaps TRBD2 as D (6 bases). This CDR3 spans 12 amino acids. Looked up from germline, CDR1 is SQVTM and CDR2 is ANQGSEA. The germline V and J ends were trimmed by 4 bases and 5 bases, with 8 bases remaining between them. The CDR3: CSVAGETGELFF. The CDR3 nucleotides read TGCAGCGTTGCGGGGGAGACCGGGGAGCTGTTTTTT.

Worth noting for this clonotype: A much larger clone sits a single nucleotide away, making a read error possible. The V call is TRBV12-3 or TRBV12-4, the J call TRBJ1-2, with D possibly being TRBD1 (5 bases). The V end was cut by 7 bases, the J end by 10 bases, with 28 bases between. This CDR3 spans 16 amino acids. The CDR3 coding sequence is TGTGCCAGCACCCCGTCGGGGGGAGCCTTCCGCCCTGACTACACCTTC. It is translated as CASTPSGGAFRPDYTF.

With regard to this clonotype: A much larger clone lies one base from this, so it may be a read error. The V gene is TRBV4-3, the J gene TRBJ2-7, with D unresolved. The germline CDR1 and CDR2 sequences are LGHNA and YSLEER. The CDR3 length is 15 residues. CDR3 loop: CASSQDIGEGYEQNF. CDR3 sequence (DNA): TGCGCCAGCAGCCAAGATATTGGGGAAGGCTACGAGCAGAACTTC.

This clonotype has at least ten counts. V usage is TRBV2 and J usage is TRBJ2-1, with D maybe TRBD2 (6 bases). The CDR3 consists of 14 residues. Germline CDR1 reads SNHLY; CDR2 reads FYNNEI. V was shortened by 8 bases and J by 7 bases, with 18 bases between the two germline ends. CDR3: CASEGLSFGNEQFF. CDR3 nucleotide sequence: TGTGCCAGCGAGGGACTCTCATTCGGGAATGAGCAGTTCTTC.

This clonotype was found many times. The genes are TRBV20-1 and TRBJ2-5; D is ambiguous. Germline CDR1 reads DFQATT; CDR2 reads SNEGSKA (reference sequence). Trimming stripped 2 bases from V and 6 bases from J, with 7 bases between. The length of the CDR3 is 11 residues. The CDR3 coding sequence is TGCAGTGCTAGACAGCAACAGACCCAGTACTTC. Amino acid sequence: CSARQQQTQYF.

The CDR3 sequence: CASSFGQDTQYF. The CDR3 nucleotides are TGTGCCAGCAGCTTTGGTCAGGATACGCAGTATTTT. The chain is built from TRBV13 and TRBJ2-3; the D is unclear. The germline CDR1 and CDR2 sequences are PRHDT and FYEKMQ (reference sequence). The CDR3 consists of 12 residues. Trimming shortened V by 3 bases and J by 6 bases, and 7 bases separated the two germline ends.

As concerns this clonotype: A much larger clonotype is one base distant, so this may be a read error. V is TRBV11-3 and J is TRBJ2-7; tentatively, D is TRBD1 (6 bases). The CDR3 totals 13 residues. CDR1 and CDR2 from the germline V gene are SGHNT and YENEEA. Deletions cut 5 bases from V and 3 bases from J, with 11 bases between. CDR3 loop: CASSQGHSYEQYF. The CDR3 DNA reads as TGTGCCAGCAGCCAGGGACATAGCTACGAGCAGTACTTC.

As regards this clonotype: A much larger clone lies a single base off, so this may be a read error. The rearrangement joins TRBV6-2 or TRBV6-3 to TRBJ1-4, with 7 bases lining up with TRBD1. CDR1 is MNHEY, CDR2 SVGEGT, per germline. This CDR3 has 12 amino acids. CDR3 in amino acids: CAGSYARDSPFF. As DNA, the CDR3 is TGTGCCGGCAGTTACGCACGGGACAGCCCTTTTTTT.

This clonotype was seen many times. This chain connects TRBV4-1 to TRBJ2-3; D possibly corresponds to TRBD1 (6 bases). This CDR3 spans 16 amino acids. Deletions cut 2 bases from V and 6 bases from J, with 18 bases between. Germline loops: CDR1 MGHRA, CDR2 YSYEKL. CDR3 in DNA: TGCGCCAGCAGCCAAACCCACAGGGTACGAGCGGATACGCAGTATTTT. Translation gives CASSQTHRVRADTQYF.

In its sample, this clonotype was seen a few times. V gene TRBV15 combines with J gene TRBJ1-4, with D uncertain. The CDR3 is made up of 15 amino acids. Germline lookup yields CDR1 LNHNV and CDR2 YYDKDF (reference sequence). V was pared by 4 bases and J by 0 bases, with 9 bases between. CDR3 in DNA: TGTGCCACCAGCAACCGATTGTCAACTAATGAAAAACTGTTTTTT. Translated, it gives CATSNRLSTNEKLFF. The whole variable domain, filled in from reference TRBV15 and TRBJ1-4, reads DAMVIQNPRYQVTQFGKPVTLSCSQTLNHNVMYWYQQKSSQAPKLLFHYYDKDFNNEADTPDNFQSRRPNTSFCFLDIRSPGLGDTAMYLCATSNRLSTNEKLFFGSGTQLSVL.

On this clonotype: This may be a read error: a much more frequent sequence differs by one nucleotide. The rearrangement links TRBV7-9 to TRBJ2-2, with D possibly matching TRBD1 (5 bases). CDR3 length: 14 amino acids. Per the germline V gene, CDR1 is SEHNR and CDR2 is FQNEAQ (reference sequence). V was pared by 1 base and J by 10 bases, with 13 bases between. The CDR3 DNA reads as TGTGCCAGCAGCTTAGTCGAAGGGGCCGAGGAGCTGTTTTTT. It encodes CASSLVEGAEELFF.

The V gene is TRBV19, the J gene TRBJ2-7; maybe TRBD1 (5 bases). Looked up from germline, CDR1 is LNHDA and CDR2 is SQIVND (reference sequence). CDR3 size: 15 residues. Trimming shortened V by 4 bases and J by 3 bases, and 16 bases separated the two germline ends. CDR3 protein: CASSTGRVLVYEQYF. The CDR3 DNA reads as TGTGCCAGTAGTACTGGCAGGGTGCTGGTCTACGAGCAGTACTTC.

This clonotype has a count of ten or more. The J gene is TRBJ1-1, the V gene TRBV20-1; D might be TRBD1 (5 bases). CDR1 is DFQATT, CDR2 SNEGSKA, per germline (reference sequence). Trimming left V 1 base short and J 0 bases short, with 9 bases between. This CDR3 spans 14 amino acids. CDR3 nucleotides: TGCAGTGCTAGAGCGACAGTCATGAACACTGAAGCTTTCTTT. This codes for CSARATVMNTEAFF.

As for this clonotype: This may come from a read error, since a much larger clone is one base off. This rearrangement joins TRBV6-2 or TRBV6-3 to TRBJ1-1; no firm D call. Germline loops: CDR1 MNHEY, CDR2 SVGEGT. This CDR3 comprises 11 residues. V was clipped by 6 bases and J by 10 bases, with 12 bases between them. Written as DNA, the CDR3 is TGTGCCAGCAGCAACCGTGCTAGAGCTTTCTTT. This translates into CASSNRARAFF.

The chain's CDR3 is CASSLVAQGAGAQYF. CDR3 coding DNA: TGTGCCAGCAGTTTAGTCGCACAGGGGGCTGGGGCCCAGTACTTC. J is TRBJ2-5 and V is TRBV27, with 9 bases that match TRBD1. J lost 9 bases, V lost 2 bases, and 10 bases had no gene match. There are 15 residues in the CDR3. Per germline, CDR1 MNHEY and CDR2 SMNVEV (reference sequence).

This clonotype was recorded at least ten times. The V gene is TRBV20-1, the J gene TRBJ1-2, with D possibly matching TRBD1 (6 bases). V was cut by 1 base and J by 4 bases, with 13 bases left in between. The CDR3 sequence is 14 residues long. Per germline, CDR1 DFQATT and CDR2 SNEGSKA (reference sequence). CDR3 in DNA: TGCAGTGCTAGAGCAGGGGTTAATGGCTATGGCTACACCTTC. The encoded protein is CSARAGVNGYGYTF.

This clonotype was observed many times. The rearrangement uses TRBV12-3 or TRBV12-4 and TRBJ2-3; D not certain. With 4 bases removed from V and 0 bases from J, the gap between germline ends came to 8 bases. The CDR3 spans 14 residues. The CDR3 coding sequence is TGTGCCAGCAGTTATGGGATAAGCACAGATACGCAGTATTTT. Amino acids: CASSYGISTDTQYF.

Of note for this clonotype: This sequence may be a read error, since a much larger clone differs from it by one base. This chain joins TRBV6-5 and TRBJ1-4; 11 bases align to TRBD1. This CDR3 contains 16 residues. CDR1 and CDR2 (germline): MNHEY, SVGAGI. CDR3 loop: CASSYGTGGTNEKLLF. Written as DNA, the CDR3 is TGTGCCAGCAGTTACGGGACAGGGGGGACTAATGAAAAACTGCTTTTT.

This clonotype was recorded at least ten times. The gene calls are TRBV29-1 and TRBJ2-7; 12 bases line up with TRBD1. Germline V CDR1 and CDR2: SQVTM, ANQGSEA. J lost 5 bases, V lost 3 bases, and 11 bases had no gene match. The CDR3 is made up of 16 amino acids. This CDR3 reads CSVEGGQGAFNDEQYF. The CDR3 nucleotides are TGCAGCGTTGAGGGGGGACAGGGGGCTTTTAACGACGAGCAGTACTTC.

A remark on this clonotype: This could be a read error, since a much larger clone is one nucleotide away. J is TRBJ2-5 and V is TRBV7-9; unclear D gene. The CDR3 extends over 13 amino acids. Trimming pared 5 bases from V and 7 bases from J, leaving 14 bases between. Germline CDR1 and CDR2: SEHNR and FQNEAQ (reference sequence). CDR3 sequence: CASSDRAERTQYF. The DNA for the CDR3 is TGTGCCAGCAGCGACCGGGCAGAGAGGACCCAGTACTTC.

A note on this clonotype: This may be a read error: a much more frequent sequence differs by one nucleotide. This sequence joins TRBV19 and TRBJ2-7; D gene uncertain. Germline V gene lookup returns CDR1 LNHDA and CDR2 SQIVND (reference sequence). This CDR3 spans 13 amino acids. V was pared by 3 bases and J by 6 bases, with 12 bases between. In DNA, the CDR3 is TGTGCCAGTAGTATTGTGTCAGACCCCGAGCAGTACTTC. Translation gives CASSIVSDPEQYF.

This clonotype was counted at least ten times. The V call is TRBV28, the J call TRBJ2-7; D perhaps matches TRBD1 (5 bases). V was trimmed by 3 bases and J by 7 bases, leaving 16 bases between them. This CDR3 spans 14 amino acids. Germline V CDR1 and CDR2: MDHEN, SYDVKM. CDR3 coding DNA: TGTGCCAGCAGTTTGCCCTCTCAGGGTGTAGAGCAGTACTTC. Translating gives CASSLPSQGVEQYF.

This clonotype was found many times. The chain joins TRBV5-4 to TRBJ2-1, with D maybe TRBD2 (6 bases). The CDR3 is 14 amino acids. Trimming shortened V by 3 bases and J by 8 bases, and 15 bases separated the two germline ends. Germline CDR1 SGHNT, CDR2 YYREEE (reference sequence). CDR3 loop: CASSYGTSFYEQFF. The CDR3 DNA follows: TGTGCCAGCAGCTACGGGACTTCTTTTTATGAGCAGTTCTTC. The full variable domain, its missing parts supplied by reference TRBV5-4 and TRBJ2-1, is ETGVTQSPTHLIKTRGQQVTLRCSSQSGHNTVSWYQQALGQGPQFIFQYYREEENGRGNFPPRFSGLQFPNYSSELNVNALELDDSALYLCASSYGTSFYEQFFGPGTRLTVL.

This clonotype appeared many times. The chain is built from TRBV19 and TRBJ1-5, with D possibly TRBD1 on 5 matching bases. Germline CDR1 is LNHDA and CDR2 is SQIVND (reference sequence). Trimming shortened V by 3 bases and J by 0 bases, and 9 bases separated the two germline ends. This CDR3 spans 15 amino acids. The chain's CDR3 is CASSITGGSNQPQHF. The CDR3 nucleotides read TGTGCCAGTAGTATTACAGGAGGTAGCAATCAGCCCCAGCATTTT.

This clonotype was picked up many times. V gene TRBV14 combines with J gene TRBJ2-7, with 9 bases matching TRBD1. This CDR3 contains 14 residues. The germline gives CDR1 SGHDN, CDR2 FVKESK. V trimming: 4 bases; J trimming: 4 bases; junction bases outside the gene matches: 5. The CDR3 sequence is CASSPGQGPYEQYF. The CDR3 DNA is TGTGCCAGCAGCCCGGGACAGGGACCTTACGAGCAGTACTTC.